The clone carrying this T cell receptor beta chain is medium-sized within its sample. Antigen specificity is unknown. This specimen belongs to a study of metastatic and nonmetastatic thyroid tumors. General study findings and limits: Reportedly, malignant thyroid tumors had significantly higher TCR beta diversity than benign nodules, in blood and tumor.

In the source study's methods: Across clinicopathological groups, CDR3 differences served as the basis for building a distant-metastasis classifier for papillary thyroid cancer. With MiXCR, TCRdb called clones anew from the PCR reads. TCRdb's processing, not the authors' own work, is the source of the V and J calls. The sample holds 13,000 to 15,000 clones, 25% to 30% seen once. Among the patients, none had received any treatment before thyroid surgery. Germline V lookup: CDR1 SGHDT, CDR2 YYEEEE. V gave up 7 bases and J gave up 2 bases; unmatched junction bases: 20. There are 18 residues in the CDR3. The source of this sequence is a female donor with papillary thyroid cancer or a benign thyroid nodule (not recorded which). Some clones in this sample may be carry-over from other donors' samples. The rearrangement uses TRBV5-6 and TRBJ2-7, with 8 bases aligning to TRBD1. Sequenced: tumor tissue. The CDR3 DNA reads as TGTGCCAGCGGCTATCGATTCCCCGCGACAGGGGCCACCTACGAGCAGTACTTC. Translated: CASGYRFPATGATYEQYF.